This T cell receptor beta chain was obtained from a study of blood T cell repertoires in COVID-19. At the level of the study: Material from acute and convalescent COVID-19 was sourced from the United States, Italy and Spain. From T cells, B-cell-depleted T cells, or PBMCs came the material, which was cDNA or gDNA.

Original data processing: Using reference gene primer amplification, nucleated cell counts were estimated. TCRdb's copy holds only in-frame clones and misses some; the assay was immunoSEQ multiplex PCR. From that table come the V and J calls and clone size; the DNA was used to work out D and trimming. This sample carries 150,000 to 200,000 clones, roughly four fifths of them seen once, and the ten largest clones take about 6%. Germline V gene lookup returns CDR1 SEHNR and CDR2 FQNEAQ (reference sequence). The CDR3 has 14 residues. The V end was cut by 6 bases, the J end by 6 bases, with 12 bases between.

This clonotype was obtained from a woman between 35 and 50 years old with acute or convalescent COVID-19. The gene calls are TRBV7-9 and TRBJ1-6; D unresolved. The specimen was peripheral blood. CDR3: CASSLADTNSPLHF. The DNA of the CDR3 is TGTGCCAGCAGTCTTGCGGATACTAATTCACCCCTCCACTTT.